This T cell receptor beta chain stems from a study of neoadjuvant anti-PD-1 for oral cavity cancer. Whole-study context: Before surgery, most patients got three to four biweekly 3 mg/kg nivolumab doses.

Time point given: after neoadjuvant nivolumab, at surgical resection. Trimming cost V 6 bases and J 1 base, with 10 bases left between them. This CDR3 region has 13 residues. Germline-derived CDR1 and CDR2 are SGHRS and YFSETQ. Assay: immunoSEQ multiplex PCR; the TCRdb copy retains only in-frame clones and omits some. The sample has around 10,000 clones; around 60% are singletons. This clonotype originated in a person between 40 and 80 years old with oral cavity squamous cell carcinoma. The chain couples TRBV5-1 to TRBJ1-1, with TRBD1 as a possible D gene (6 bases). Specimen: tumor tissue, collected after nivolumab (anti-PD-1) treatment. CDR3 amino acids: CASIGGENTEAFF. In DNA, the CDR3 is TGCGCCAGCATAGGGGGAGAGAACACTGAAGCTTTCTTT.